This is a list of T cell receptor beta chains from one sample in a study of T cells in localized non-small cell lung cancer. Assay used: immunoSEQ multiplex PCR; TCRdb lists only in-frame clones, some missing. The sample carries 1,200 to 1,500 clones, less than 25% recorded once. The sample was normal lung tissue next to the tumor, taken before any cancer treatment. These receptors were collected from a male donor aged 60 or older with stage I squamous cell lung carcinoma. CDR3s include the opening cysteine and the closing phenylalanine or tryptophan. The D gene is left open where the match is weak.

>TRBJ1-4|14|TRBV6-8|TRBD1
CASSPGGEDEKLFF
>TRBJ2-7|12|TRBV28|.
CASSFWTYEQYF
>TRBJ1-2|16|TRBV29-1|TRBD1
CSVGRDRDSFSYGYTF
>TRBJ2-1|16|TRBV7-5|.
CASNPEKGLGYNEQFF
>TRBJ1-1|15|TRBV18|TRBD1
CASSPRQGPNTEAFF
>TRBJ2-1|15|TRBV25-1|.
CASSELGEASGEQFF
>TRBJ2-1|13|TRBV12-5|TRBD1
CASGLGGWNEQFF
>TRBJ2-5|14|TRBV11-3|.
CASSLGLAQETQYF
>TRBJ2-1|15|TRBV19|TRBD2
CASSFSSGSNPEQFF
>TRBJ1-1|13|TRBV7-2|.
CASTPQVNTEAFF
>TRBJ2-7|13|TRBV18|.
CASRTEETYEQYF
>TRBJ2-1|15|TRBV6-8|TRBD1
CASRPRDREGNEQFF
>TRBJ2-1|15|TRBV6-7|.
CASSYSQAPRNEQFF
>TRBJ1-1|15|TRBV11-3|TRBD1
CASSLGTAMNTEAFF
>TRBJ2-1|15|TRBV28|.
CASSSTGTESNEQFF
>TRBJ1-1|15|TRBV19|.
CASSGPAEWNTEAFF
>TRBJ2-5|15|TRBV11-3|.
CASSLDPASKETQYF
>TRBJ2-1|14|TRBV28|.
CASSEDLSRNEQFF
>TRBJ2-5|12|TRBV30|.
CAWSTGTETQYF
>TRBJ1-2|14|TRBV11-3|.
CASSPYGNNYGYTF
>TRBJ2-3|18|TRBV16|.
CASSQSLFAGTATDTQYF
>TRBJ1-1|13|TRBV10-2|TRBD1
CASSVDRAYEAFF
>TRBJ2-3|17|TRBV28|TRBD1
CASGRIGRTGAWDTQYF
>TRBJ2-7|15|TRBV11-3|TRBD1
CASSYRTGLGYEQYF
>TRBJ2-2|14|TRBV28|.
CASRNGGNTGELFF
>TRBJ2-1|15|TRBV11-3|TRBD2
CASSLTSGTGNEQFF
>TRBJ1-1|12|TRBV9|.
CASSLARREAFF
>TRBJ2-1|14|TRBV6-8|.
CASTLDDSYNEQFF
>TRBJ2-7|13|TRBV19|.
CASSNSRGGEQYF